This T cell receptor (beta chain) comes out of a study of CD8 T cells in ankylosing spondylitis (TCRdb year 2017). Context from the whole study: To find TCR variants linked to disease, the study profiled T cell receptor beta repertoires in ankylosing spondylitis patients and healthy donors. Peripheral blood was sampled, and synovial fluid was also collected from ankylosing spondylitis patients. The full study cohort was made up of about two dozen ankylosing spondylitis patients and 108 healthy donors.

Overall study outcomes, separate from this receptor: Some TCR beta motif variants had previously been reported in synovial fluid and blood of reactive arthritis patients, which suggested common disease-initiation mechanisms. Blood from ankylosing spondylitis patients appeared to be characterized by a TCR beta motif made up of under ten highly homologous amino acid variants. According to the report, matched synovial fluid samples from ankylosing spondylitis patients were significantly enriched for the disease-linked clones. The disease-linked clones had a CD8+ phenotype and were found at relatively low frequencies in peripheral blood.

These reads were obtained on an Illumina HiSeq 2500. Quantitative 5'-RACE with molecular barcodes was used to prepare TCR beta libraries. The study's own analysis went as follows. A new computational method based on a probabilistic model of VDJ rearrangement was used to identify disease-linked TCR variants. The public reads were reprocessed in TCRdb via fastp at Q25 and MiXCR, keeping in-frame beta chains. Duplicate CDR3 protein sequences are folded into a single record with the most common DNA and genes. The V and J calls were not made by the authors but by TCRdb's processing. The sample includes about 210,000 distinct CDR3 sequences, with approximately 8% observed a single time. 4.8% of the sample is taken by the ten largest. With respect to this clonotype: Its antigen is still unknown. This may come from a read error, since a much larger clone is one base off.

The CDR3 starts with the cysteine, ends with the phenylalanine, and has 13 residues. Only CDR3 DNA remains: 39 bases, in frame from the first base. The chain uses TRBV12-3 or TRBV12-4 and TRBJ2-2, and perhaps TRBD2 as D gene, on 5 matching bases. The sequence was collected from a female donor with ankylosing spondylitis or in good health (not recorded which). Sequenced input: blood, either unsorted or a sorted T cell fraction (not recorded which). The CDR3 sequence is CACSLAPAGELFF. The nucleotides read TGTGCCTGCAGCCTAGCTCCGGCCGGGGAGCTGTTTTTT.